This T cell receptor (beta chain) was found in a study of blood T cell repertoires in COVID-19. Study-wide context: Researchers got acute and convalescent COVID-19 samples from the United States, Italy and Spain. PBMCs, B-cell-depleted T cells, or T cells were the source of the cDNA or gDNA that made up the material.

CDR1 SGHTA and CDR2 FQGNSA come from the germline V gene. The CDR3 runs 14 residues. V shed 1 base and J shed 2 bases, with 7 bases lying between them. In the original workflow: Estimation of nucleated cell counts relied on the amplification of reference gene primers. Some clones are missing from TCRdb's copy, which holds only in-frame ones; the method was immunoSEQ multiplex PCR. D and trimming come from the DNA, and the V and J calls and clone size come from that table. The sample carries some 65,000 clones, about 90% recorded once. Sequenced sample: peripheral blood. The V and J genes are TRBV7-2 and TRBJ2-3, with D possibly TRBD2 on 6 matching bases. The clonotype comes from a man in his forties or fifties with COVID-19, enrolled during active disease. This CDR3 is CASSLGDFTDTQYF. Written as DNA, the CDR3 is TGTGCCAGCAGCTTAGGGGACTTCACAGATACGCAGTATTTT.